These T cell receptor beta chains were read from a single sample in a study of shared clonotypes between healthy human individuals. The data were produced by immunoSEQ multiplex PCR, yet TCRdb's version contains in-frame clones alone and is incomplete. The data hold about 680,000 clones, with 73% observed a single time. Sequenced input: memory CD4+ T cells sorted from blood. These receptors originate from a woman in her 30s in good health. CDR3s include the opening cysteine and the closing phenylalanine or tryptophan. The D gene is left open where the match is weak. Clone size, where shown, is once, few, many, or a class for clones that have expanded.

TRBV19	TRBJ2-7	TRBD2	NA	TGTGCCAGTAGTGCTAGCGGAACCTACGAGCAGTACTTC	CASSASGTYEQYF
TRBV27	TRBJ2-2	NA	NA	TGTGCCAGCAGTCCTCAACAGGAGACGAACACCGGGGAGCTGTTTTTT	CASSPQQETNTGELFF
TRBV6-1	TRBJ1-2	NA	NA	TGTGCCAGCAGTCTCGGATATTATGGCTACACCTTC	CASSLGYYGYTF
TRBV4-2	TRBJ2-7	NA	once	TGTGCCAGCAGCGGGGGTGTCGGCTACGAGCAGTACTTC	CASSGGVGYEQYF
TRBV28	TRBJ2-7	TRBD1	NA	TGTGCCAGCAGACCCCACGGACAGGGACGCGAGCAGTACTTC	CASRPHGQGREQYF
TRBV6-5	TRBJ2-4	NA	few	TGTGCCAGCAGTTACACATCGTCAACCAAAAACATTCAGTACTTC	CASSYTSSTKNIQYF
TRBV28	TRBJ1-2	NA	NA	TGTGCCAGCACCCTGGGGAACAGGGCTAATTTCTATGGCTACACCTTC	CASTLGNRANFYGYTF
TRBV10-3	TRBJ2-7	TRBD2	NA	TGTGCCATCAGTGGGACATATAGCGGGAGTGTCAACGAGCAGTACTTC	CAISGTYSGSVNEQYF
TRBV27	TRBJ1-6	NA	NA	TGTGCCAGCAGTTTTCGGGACACATCTCCACCCCTCCACTTT	CASSFRDTSPPLHF
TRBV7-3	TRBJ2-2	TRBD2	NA	TGTGCCAGCAGCTTTCAGCTAGCGGGAGGAGGCGGGGAGCTGTTTTTT	CASSFQLAGGGGELFF
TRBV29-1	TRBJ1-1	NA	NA	TGCAGCGTCCGAACCCAGGGGACCACTGAAGCTTTCTTT	CSVRTQGTTEAFF
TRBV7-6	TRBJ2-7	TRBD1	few	TGTGCCAGCAGCTTAGGGACAGGTTCCTACGAGCAGTACTTC	CASSLGTGSYEQYF
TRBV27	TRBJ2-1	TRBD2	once	TGTGCCAGCAGTGTTTATTGGCTAGCGGGAGATTTGGCCGGTGAGCAGTTCTTC	CASSVYWLAGDLAGEQFF
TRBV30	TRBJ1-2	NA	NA	TGTGCCTGGAGTACCCTAGCTAACTATGGCTACACCTTC	CAWSTLANYGYTF
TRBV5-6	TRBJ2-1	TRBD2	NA	TGTGCCAGCAGTTTCTCGACTAGCGGGCCATACAATGAGCAGTTCTTC	CASSFSTSGPYNEQFF
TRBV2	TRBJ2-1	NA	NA	TGTGCCAGCAGTAGGGACGCCAATGAGCAGTTCTTC	CASSRDANEQFF
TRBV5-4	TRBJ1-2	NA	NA	TGTGCCAGCAGCGCAGGGAAAGAGGCAGGCTACACCTTC	CASSAGKEAGYTF